The 18 T cell receptor beta chains below were found in one sample sequenced in a study of T-cell reconstitution after alpha-beta-depleted transplantation in children. A TCRbeta library incorporating unique molecular identifiers was prepared. TCRdb independently ran MiXCR on the PCR reads; one entry per CDR3 protein. This sample carries about 500,000 distinct CDR3 sequences, 32% of them seen once, and the ten largest clones take 2% to 3%. The input for sequencing was PBMCs from the stem cell graft donor, taken from the stem cell graft. The receptors come from a human donor who donated a stem cell graft to a child with aplastic anemia.

The table lists this clonotype with a few counts. This rearrangement joins TRBV6-1 to TRBJ2-3, with a weak D call TRBD1 (5 bases). CDR1 MNHNS and CDR2 SASEGT come from the germline V gene. The V end lost 3 bases, the J end lost 1 base, and 5 bases lay between the germline ends. The length of the CDR3 is 13 residues. CDR3 region: CASSDRGTDTQYF. For the CDR3, the DNA is TGTGCCAGCAGTGACAGGGGCACAGATACGCAGTATTTT.

The count of this clonotype is one. This chain connects TRBV18 to TRBJ1-4; the match to TRBD1 covers 7 bases. The V gene's germline CDR1 is KGHSH and CDR2 LQKENI. The CDR3 runs 13 residues. V was clipped by 3 bases and J by 5 bases; unmatched bases: 0. CDR3 sequence: CASSPTGNEKLFF. CDR3 in DNA: TGTGCCAGCTCACCGACAGGGAATGAAAAACTGTTTTTT.

The V gene is TRBV29-1, the J gene TRBJ2-2; 11 bases are shared with TRBD2. Germline V gene sequence: CDR1 SQVTM, CDR2 ANQGSEA. The CDR3 runs 17 residues. V was clipped by 3 bases and J by 0 bases; unmatched bases: 6. The CDR3 DNA is TGCAGCGTTGAGTTAGCGGGAGGGCCCCCGAACACCGGGGAGCTGTTTTTT. Its translation: CSVELAGGPPNTGELFF.

This clonotype was seen only a few times. The genes are TRBV6-1 and TRBJ2-2; no clear D. The V gene lost 0 bases and the J gene lost 4 bases, with 12 bases spanning the gap. CDR1 and CDR2 from the germline V gene are MNHNS and SASEGT. This CDR3 region has 16 residues. The CDR3 loop is CASSEAPGGSTGELFF. CDR3 coding DNA: TGTGCCAGCAGTGAAGCCCCTGGTGGAAGCACCGGGGAGCTGTTTTTT.

In its sample, this clonotype was seen a few times. The chain joins TRBV19 to TRBJ2-1; 7 positions match TRBD1. Looked up from germline, CDR1 is LNHDA and CDR2 is SQIVND (reference sequence). The V segment lost 9 bases and the J segment 9 bases; nucleotides outside the gene matches: 14. CDR3 length: 14 amino acids. DNA of the CDR3: TGTGCCAGCCGTCCTCAGACAGGGTTGAGTGAGCAGTTCTTC. Residues: CASRPQTGLSEQFF.

This clonotype has only a few counts. The chain uses TRBV30 and TRBJ2-2; possibly TRBD2 for D (7 bases). CDR3 length: 14 residues. The V end was cut by 5 bases, the J end by 7 bases, with 17 bases between. Germline V gene lookup returns CDR1 GTSNPN and CDR2 SVGIG (reference sequence). CDR3 sequence (DNA): TGTGCCTGGGGGTACGGGGGGCTGGGCGGGGAGCTGTTTTTT. Translation gives CAWGYGGLGGELFF.

The gene calls are TRBV7-9 and TRBJ2-7; 7 nucleotides align to TRBD2. The V segment lost 5 bases and the J segment 3 bases; nucleotides outside the gene matches: 7. The CDR3 is made up of 14 amino acids. Germline lookup yields CDR1 SEHNR and CDR2 FQNEAQ (reference sequence). CDR3 residues: CASSPAGQFYEQYV. In nucleotides, the CDR3 is TGTGCCAGCAGCCCAGCGGGGCAGTTCTACGAGCAGTACGTC.

This chain links TRBV12-3 or TRBV12-4 with TRBJ2-1; the match to TRBD2 covers 10 bases. The CDR3 length is 15 residues. Trimming at V came to 3 bases and at J to 6 bases, leaving 5 bases not matched to a gene. The CDR3 reads CASSFALAGFNEQFF. The CDR3 DNA reads TGTGCCAGCAGTTTTGCACTAGCGGGATTCAATGAGCAGTTCTTC.

The chain couples TRBV29-1 to TRBJ2-3, with 9 bases that match TRBD2. Germline-derived CDR1 and CDR2 are SQVTM and ANQGSEA. V shed 6 bases, J shed 3 bases, and the junction held 7 bases outside the gene matches. This CDR3 spans 14 amino acids. Here the CDR3 DNA reads TGCAGCGTCCTTCTGAGCGGGAGGACAGATACGCAGTATTTT. This codes for CSVLLSGRTDTQYF.

This rearrangement joins TRBV5-5 to TRBJ2-3; 9 bases agree with TRBD2. Germline V gives CDR1 SGHKS, CDR2 YYEKEE (reference sequence). This CDR3 contains 16 residues. J gave up 3 bases and V 4 bases, and 9 bases lay outside the gene matches. CDR3 sequence (DNA): TGTGCCAGCAGCGGATTAGCGGGAGCGGGTACAGATACGCAGTATTTT. Translated, it gives CASSGLAGAGTDTQYF.

Only a few counts were recorded for this clonotype. The J gene is TRBJ1-4, the V gene TRBV30; D is perhaps TRBD1 (5 bases). The CDR3 runs 16 residues. Germline CDR1 GTSNPN, CDR2 SVGIG (reference sequence). Trimming pared 2 bases from V and 6 bases from J, leaving 19 bases between. CDR3 in DNA: TGTGCCTGGAGTTTCCGGGACTCTCGCCCAGATGAAAAACTGTTTTTT. It yields the protein CAWSFRDSRPDEKLFF. Based on the CDR3 plus reference TRBV30 and TRBJ1-4, the full variable domain is SQTIHQWPATLVQPVGSPLSLECTVEGTSNPNLYWYRQAAGRGLQLLFYSVGIGQISSEVPQNLSASRPQDRQFILSSKKLLLSDSGFYLCAWSFRDSRPDEKLFFGSGTQLSVL.

This clonotype was picked up a small number of times. The chain uses TRBV6-2 or TRBV6-3 and TRBJ2-7, with 11 bases matching TRBD2. CDR1 and CDR2 from the germline V gene are MNHEY and SVGEGT. The CDR3 sequence is 13 residues long. V was clipped by 7 bases and J by 8 bases; unmatched bases: 7. CDR3 protein: CASNNSGRAKQYV. In DNA, the CDR3 is TGTGCCAGCAATAATAGCGGGAGGGCCAAGCAGTACGTC.

This clonotype showed up just a few times. The rearrangement links TRBV28 to TRBJ2-7, with D uncertain. The CDR3 is made up of 12 amino acids. The germline V and J ends were trimmed by 5 bases and 3 bases, with 8 bases remaining between them. CDR1 is MDHEN, CDR2 SYDVKM, per germline. CDR3 protein: CASSPSDYEQYF. In DNA form, the CDR3 reads TGTGCCAGCAGTCCCTCTGACTACGAGCAGTACTTC.

This clonotype has more than one count but fewer than ten. CDR3 in amino acids: CASSGRQGRITEAFF. The CDR3 bases are TGTGCCAGCAGCGGACGACAGGGGAGGATCACTGAAGCTTTCTTT. J is TRBJ1-1 and V is TRBV9, with TRBD1 matching over 8 bases. CDR1 and CDR2 from the germline V gene are SGDLS and YYNGEE. The CDR3 spans 15 residues. V was clipped by 3 bases and J by 4 bases; unmatched bases: 8.

This clonotype was seen more than once but under ten times. The V gene is TRBV5-1, the J gene TRBJ1-1, with D possibly TRBD1 on 5 matching bases. The CDR3 length is 14 residues. The ends were cut back, 0 bases at V and 9 bases at J, with 15 bases in the middle. Germline V lookup: CDR1 SGHRS, CDR2 YFSETQ. CDR3 nucleotides: TGCGCCAGCAGCTTGGCCACGGAGGGGCGGAAAGCTTTCTTT. Translated, it gives CASSLATEGRKAFF.

DNA of the CDR3: TGCGCCAGCAGCCAAGACTCAGGGAGCAATCAGCCCCAGCATTTT. Amino acid sequence: CASSQDSGSNQPQHF. The chain uses TRBV4-3 and TRBJ1-5; the D gene is possibly TRBD1 (5 bases). The CDR3 runs 15 residues. V lost 0 bases and J 1 base, leaving 7 bases between the germline ends. Per the germline V gene, CDR1 is LGHNA and CDR2 is YSLEER.

In DNA form, the CDR3 reads TGTGCCAGCAGCTCCGTAGAAGAGACCCAGTACTTC. This gives the protein CASSSVEETQYF. V usage is TRBV7-6 and J usage is TRBJ2-5; no clear D. The V gene's germline CDR1 is SGHVS and CDR2 FNYEAQ. V was pared by 4 bases and J by 3 bases, with 6 bases between. The CDR3 totals 12 residues.

The sample holds a few counts of this clonotype. J is TRBJ2-3 and V is TRBV20-1, with D possibly called TRBD1 or TRBD2 (5 bases each). The CDR3 length is 14 residues. The germline V gene encodes CDR1 DFQATT and CDR2 SNEGSKA (reference sequence). V lost 6 bases to trimming and J lost 3 bases, with 16 bases between them. The CDR3 region has the DNA TGCAGTGCCTATCCGGGGCCCCGGACAGATACGCAGTATTTT. Translated, it gives CSAYPGPRTDTQYF.